Sequencing of this T cell receptor beta chain was carried out in a study of blood T cells in healthy people across ages. Caucasian, healthy and from Russia, the donors were aged between 6 and 90. The use of a sample-barcoded 5' primer and a J-beta primer mix characterized a second PCR of roughly 7 to 11 cycles. TCRdb itself ran the 5' RACE reads through MiXCR, one entry per CDR3 protein. This sample has roughly 700,000 distinct CDR3 sequences, with 45% to 50% found just once. Overall study results and limits: Among long-lived donors, naive CD4+ cells were more numerous and diversity higher than in aged donors.

J was trimmed by 2 bases and V by 2 bases; bases with no gene match: 2. CDR3 length: 15 residues. Germline CDR1 reads DFQATT; CDR2 reads SNEGSKA (reference sequence). Comment on this clonotype: The target antigen is unknown.

The chain recombines TRBV20-1 with TRBJ2-1, with TRBD2 matching 11 bases. Sequencing was performed on blood. The receptor's source is a woman aged 55-75 years in good health. The CDR3 spells CSARSSGGAYNEQFF. As DNA, the CDR3 is TGCAGTGCTAGAAGTAGCGGGGGGGCCTACAATGAGCAGTTCTTC.